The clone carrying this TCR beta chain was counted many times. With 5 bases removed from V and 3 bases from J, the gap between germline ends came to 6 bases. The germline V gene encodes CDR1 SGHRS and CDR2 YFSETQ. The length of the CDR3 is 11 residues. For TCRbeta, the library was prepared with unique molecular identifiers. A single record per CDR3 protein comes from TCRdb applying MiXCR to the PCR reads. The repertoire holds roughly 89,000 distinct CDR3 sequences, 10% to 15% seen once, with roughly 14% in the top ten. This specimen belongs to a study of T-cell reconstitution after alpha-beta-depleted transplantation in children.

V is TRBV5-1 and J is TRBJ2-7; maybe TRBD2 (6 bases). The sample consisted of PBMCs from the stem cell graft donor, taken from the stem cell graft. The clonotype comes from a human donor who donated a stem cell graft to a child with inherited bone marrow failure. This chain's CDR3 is CASREGYEQYF. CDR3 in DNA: TGCGCCAGCAGGGAGGGCTACGAGCAGTACTTC.